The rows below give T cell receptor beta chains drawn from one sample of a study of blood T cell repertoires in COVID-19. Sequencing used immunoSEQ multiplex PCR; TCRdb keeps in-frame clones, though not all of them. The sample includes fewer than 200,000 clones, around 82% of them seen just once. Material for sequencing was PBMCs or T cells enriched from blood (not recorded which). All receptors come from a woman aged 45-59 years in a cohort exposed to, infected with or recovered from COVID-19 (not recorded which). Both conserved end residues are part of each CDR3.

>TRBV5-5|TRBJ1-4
CASSEGSHNEKLFF
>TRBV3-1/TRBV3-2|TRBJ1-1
CASSQEGILNTEAFF
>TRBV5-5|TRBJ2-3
CASSLQGGSDTQYF
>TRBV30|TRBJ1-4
CAWTSGTGVEKLFF
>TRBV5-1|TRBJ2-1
CASSLASGQGRTEQFF
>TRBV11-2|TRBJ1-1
CASSAGVEAFF
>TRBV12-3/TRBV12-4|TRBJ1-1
CASNLKNEAFF
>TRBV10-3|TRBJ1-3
CAIQGETGNTIYF
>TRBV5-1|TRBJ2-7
CASSPGLSTYEQYF
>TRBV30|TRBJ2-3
CAWSPGRGGTDTQYF
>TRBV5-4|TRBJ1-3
CASSLTGGYSGNTIYF
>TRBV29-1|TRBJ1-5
CSVEDTGSQHF
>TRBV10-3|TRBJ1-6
CAISESWDRDNSPLHF
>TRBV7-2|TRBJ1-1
CASSPGGRFTEAFF
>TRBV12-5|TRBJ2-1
CASGFRGGVDEQFF
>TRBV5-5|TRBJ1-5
CASSLVSGINQPQHF
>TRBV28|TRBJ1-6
CASRLSDSPLHF
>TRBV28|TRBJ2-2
CASRIKQGGNTGELFF
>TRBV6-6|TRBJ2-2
CASSYSVGGTGELFF
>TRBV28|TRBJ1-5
CASSFFPGQGINQPQHF
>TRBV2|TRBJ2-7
CASKPGQATYEQYF
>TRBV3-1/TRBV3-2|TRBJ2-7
CASSLHSGRGMEQYF
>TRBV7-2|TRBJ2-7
CASSLRGNTRLGAYEQYF
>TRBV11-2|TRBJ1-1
CASSLAQGNTEAFF
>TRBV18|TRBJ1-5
CASSPKGDSNQPQHF
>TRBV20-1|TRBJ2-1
CSASPLMRSGLGHNEQFF
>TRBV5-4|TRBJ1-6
CASSLEGGYSPLHF
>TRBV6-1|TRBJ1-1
CASSDEGLKNTEAFF
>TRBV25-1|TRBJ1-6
CASSESIPGNSPLHF
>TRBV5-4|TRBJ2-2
CASSLVGGLNTGELFF
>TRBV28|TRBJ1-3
CASSSGQGARYGNTIYF
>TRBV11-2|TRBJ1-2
CASSSRGIRDNYGYTF
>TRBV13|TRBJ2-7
CASSLGLVAGGYEQYF
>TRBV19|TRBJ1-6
CASRTGTGTSPLHF
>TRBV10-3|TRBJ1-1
CAIRTGYRNTEAFF
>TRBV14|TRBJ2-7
CASSQEAWTGSYEQYF